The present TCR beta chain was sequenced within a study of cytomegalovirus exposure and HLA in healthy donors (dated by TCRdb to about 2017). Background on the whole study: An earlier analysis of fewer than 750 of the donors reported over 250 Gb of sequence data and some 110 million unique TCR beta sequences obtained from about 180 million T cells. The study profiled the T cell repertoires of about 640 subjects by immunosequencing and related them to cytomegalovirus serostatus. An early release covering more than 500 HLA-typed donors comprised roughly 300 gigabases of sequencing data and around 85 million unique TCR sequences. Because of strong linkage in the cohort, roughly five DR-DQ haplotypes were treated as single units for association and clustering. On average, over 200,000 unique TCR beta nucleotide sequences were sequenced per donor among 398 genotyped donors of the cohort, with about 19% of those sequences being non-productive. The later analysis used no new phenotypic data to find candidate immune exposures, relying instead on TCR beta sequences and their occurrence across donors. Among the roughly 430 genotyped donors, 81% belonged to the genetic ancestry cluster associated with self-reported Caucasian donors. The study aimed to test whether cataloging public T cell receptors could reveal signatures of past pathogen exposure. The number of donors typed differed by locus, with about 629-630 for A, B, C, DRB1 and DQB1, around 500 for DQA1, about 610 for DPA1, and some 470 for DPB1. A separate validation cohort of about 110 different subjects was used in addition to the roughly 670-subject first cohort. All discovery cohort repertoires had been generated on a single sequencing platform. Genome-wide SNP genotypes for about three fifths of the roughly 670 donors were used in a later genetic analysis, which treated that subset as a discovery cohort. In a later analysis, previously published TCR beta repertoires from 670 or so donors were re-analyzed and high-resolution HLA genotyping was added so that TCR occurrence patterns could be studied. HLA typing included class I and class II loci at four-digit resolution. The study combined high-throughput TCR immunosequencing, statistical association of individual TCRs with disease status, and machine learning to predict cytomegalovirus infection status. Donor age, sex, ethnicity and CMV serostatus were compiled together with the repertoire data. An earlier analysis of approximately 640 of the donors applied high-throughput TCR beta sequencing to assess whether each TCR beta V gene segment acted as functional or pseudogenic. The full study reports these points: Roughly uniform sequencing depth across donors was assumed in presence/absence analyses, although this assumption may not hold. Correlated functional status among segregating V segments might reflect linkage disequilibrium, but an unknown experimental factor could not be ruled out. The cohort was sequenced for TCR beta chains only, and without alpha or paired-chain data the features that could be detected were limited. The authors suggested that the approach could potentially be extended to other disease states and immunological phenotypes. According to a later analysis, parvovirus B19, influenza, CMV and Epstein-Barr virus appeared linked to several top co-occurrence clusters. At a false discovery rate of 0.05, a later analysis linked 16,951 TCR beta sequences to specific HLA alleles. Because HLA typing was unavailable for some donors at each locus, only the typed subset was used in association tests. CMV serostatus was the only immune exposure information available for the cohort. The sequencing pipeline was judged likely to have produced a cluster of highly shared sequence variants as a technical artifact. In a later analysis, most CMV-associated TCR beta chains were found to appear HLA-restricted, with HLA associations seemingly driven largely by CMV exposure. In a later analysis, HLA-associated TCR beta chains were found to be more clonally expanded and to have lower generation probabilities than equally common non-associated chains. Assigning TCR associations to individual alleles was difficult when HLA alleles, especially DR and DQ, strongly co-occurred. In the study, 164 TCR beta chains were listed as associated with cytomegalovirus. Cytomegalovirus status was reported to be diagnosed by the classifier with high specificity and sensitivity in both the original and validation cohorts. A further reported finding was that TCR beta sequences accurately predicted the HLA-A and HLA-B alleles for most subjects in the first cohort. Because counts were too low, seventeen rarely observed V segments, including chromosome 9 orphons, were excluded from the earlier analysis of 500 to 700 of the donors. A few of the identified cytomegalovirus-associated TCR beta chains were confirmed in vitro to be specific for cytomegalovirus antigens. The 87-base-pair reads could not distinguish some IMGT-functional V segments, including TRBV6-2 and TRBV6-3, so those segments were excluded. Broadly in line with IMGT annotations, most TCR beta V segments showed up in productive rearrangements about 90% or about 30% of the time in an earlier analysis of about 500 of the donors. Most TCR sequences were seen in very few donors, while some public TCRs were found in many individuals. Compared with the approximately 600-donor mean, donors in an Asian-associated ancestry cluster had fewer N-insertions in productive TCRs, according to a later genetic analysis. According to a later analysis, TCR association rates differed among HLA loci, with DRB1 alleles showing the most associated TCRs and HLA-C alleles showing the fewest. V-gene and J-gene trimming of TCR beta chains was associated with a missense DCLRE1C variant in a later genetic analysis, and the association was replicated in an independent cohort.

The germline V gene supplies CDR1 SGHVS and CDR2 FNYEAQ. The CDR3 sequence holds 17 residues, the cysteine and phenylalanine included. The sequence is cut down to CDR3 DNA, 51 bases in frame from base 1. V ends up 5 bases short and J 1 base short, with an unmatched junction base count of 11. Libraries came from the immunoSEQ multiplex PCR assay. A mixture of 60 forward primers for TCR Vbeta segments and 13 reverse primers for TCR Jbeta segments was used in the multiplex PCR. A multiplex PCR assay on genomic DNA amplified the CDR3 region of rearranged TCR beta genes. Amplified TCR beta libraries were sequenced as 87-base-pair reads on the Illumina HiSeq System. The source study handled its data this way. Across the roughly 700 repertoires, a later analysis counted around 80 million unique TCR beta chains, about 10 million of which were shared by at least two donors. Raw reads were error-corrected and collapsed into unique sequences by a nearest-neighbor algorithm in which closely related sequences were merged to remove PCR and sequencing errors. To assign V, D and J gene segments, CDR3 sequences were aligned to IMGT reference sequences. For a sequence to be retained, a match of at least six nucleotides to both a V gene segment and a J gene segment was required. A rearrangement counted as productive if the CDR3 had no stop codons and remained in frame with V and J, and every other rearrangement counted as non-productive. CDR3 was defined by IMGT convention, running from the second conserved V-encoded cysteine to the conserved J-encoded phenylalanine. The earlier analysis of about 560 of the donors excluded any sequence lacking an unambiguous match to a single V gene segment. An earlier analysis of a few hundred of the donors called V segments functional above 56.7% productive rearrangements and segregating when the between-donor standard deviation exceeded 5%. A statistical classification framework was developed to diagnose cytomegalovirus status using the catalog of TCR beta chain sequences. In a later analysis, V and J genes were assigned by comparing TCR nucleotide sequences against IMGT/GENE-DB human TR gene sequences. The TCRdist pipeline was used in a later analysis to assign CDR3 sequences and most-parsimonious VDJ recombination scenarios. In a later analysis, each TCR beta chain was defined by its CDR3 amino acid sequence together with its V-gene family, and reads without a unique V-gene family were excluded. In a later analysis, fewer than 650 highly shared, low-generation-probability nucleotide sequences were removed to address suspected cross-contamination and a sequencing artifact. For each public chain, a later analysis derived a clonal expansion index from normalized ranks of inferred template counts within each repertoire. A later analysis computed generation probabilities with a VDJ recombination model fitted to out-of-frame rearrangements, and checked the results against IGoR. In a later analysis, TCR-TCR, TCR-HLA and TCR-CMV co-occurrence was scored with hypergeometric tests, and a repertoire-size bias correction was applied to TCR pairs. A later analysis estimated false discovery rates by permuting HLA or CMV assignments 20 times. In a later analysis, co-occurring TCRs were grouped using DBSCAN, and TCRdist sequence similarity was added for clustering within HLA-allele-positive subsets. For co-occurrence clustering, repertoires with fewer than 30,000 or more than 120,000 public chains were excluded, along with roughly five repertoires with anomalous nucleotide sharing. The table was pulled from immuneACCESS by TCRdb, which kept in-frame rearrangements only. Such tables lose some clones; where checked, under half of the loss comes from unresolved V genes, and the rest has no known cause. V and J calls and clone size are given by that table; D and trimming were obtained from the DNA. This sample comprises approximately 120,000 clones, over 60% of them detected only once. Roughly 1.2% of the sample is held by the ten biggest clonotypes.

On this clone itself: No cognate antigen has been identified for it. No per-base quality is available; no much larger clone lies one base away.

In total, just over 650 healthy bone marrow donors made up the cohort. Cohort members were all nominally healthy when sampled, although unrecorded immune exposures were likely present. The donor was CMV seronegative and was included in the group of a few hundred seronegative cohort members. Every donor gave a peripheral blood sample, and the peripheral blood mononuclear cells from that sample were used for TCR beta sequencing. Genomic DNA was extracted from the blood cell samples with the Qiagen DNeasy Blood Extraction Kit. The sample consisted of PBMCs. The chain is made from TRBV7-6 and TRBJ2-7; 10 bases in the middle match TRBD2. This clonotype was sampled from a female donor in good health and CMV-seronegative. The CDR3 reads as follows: CASSPRAATSGSYEQYF. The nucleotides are TGTGCCAGCAGCCCAAGGGCGGCGACTAGCGGGTCCTACGAGCAGTACTTC.